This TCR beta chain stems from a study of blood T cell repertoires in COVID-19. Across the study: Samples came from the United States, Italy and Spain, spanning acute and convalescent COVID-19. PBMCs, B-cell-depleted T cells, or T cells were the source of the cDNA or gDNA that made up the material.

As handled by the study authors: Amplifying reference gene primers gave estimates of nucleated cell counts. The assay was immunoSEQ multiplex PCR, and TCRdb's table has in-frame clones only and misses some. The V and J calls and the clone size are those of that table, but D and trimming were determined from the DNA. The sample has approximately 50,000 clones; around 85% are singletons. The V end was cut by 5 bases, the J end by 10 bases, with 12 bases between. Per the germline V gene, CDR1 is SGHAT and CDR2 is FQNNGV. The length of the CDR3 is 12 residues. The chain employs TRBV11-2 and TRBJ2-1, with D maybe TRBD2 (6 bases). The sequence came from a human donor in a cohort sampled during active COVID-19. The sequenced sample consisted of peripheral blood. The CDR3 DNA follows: TGTGCCAGCAGCGATCCGGGACTGGAGCAGTTCTTC. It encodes CASSDPGLEQFF.